Following are 12 T cell receptor beta chains from one sample sequenced in a study of cytomegalovirus exposure and HLA in healthy donors. Generated by immunoSEQ multiplex PCR, the TCRdb table keeps only in-frame clones and is missing some. The table includes about 160,000 clones, about four fifths detected once. The specimen was PBMCs. Every receptor here comes from a man aged 30 to 45 in good health and CMV-seropositive.

The chain couples TRBV7-9 to TRBJ1-1; tentatively, D is TRBD1 (5 bases). The length of the CDR3 is 16 residues. CDR1 is SEHNR, CDR2 FQNEAQ, per germline (reference sequence). V was shortened by 5 bases and J by 0 bases, with 16 bases between the two germline ends. CDR3 nucleotide sequence: TGTGCCAGCAGCCCTCGGGGGGATTGGATGAACACTGAAGCTTTCTTT. It encodes CASSPRGDWMNTEAFF. Together with reference TRBV7-9 and TRBJ1-1, the CDR3 gives the full variable domain: DTGVSQNPRHKITKRGQNVTFRCDPISEHNRLYWYRQTLGQGPEFLTYFQNEAQLEKSRLLSDRFSAERPKGSFSTLEIQRTEQGDSAMYLCASSPRGDWMNTEAFFGQGTRLTVV.

The gene calls are TRBV27 and TRBJ2-1; 7 bases fit TRBD1. The germline CDR1 and CDR2 sequences are MNHEY and SMNVEV (reference sequence). This CDR3 contains 14 residues. With V trimmed by 6 bases and J by 2 bases, 4 bases remained unmatched. This CDR3 reads CASSKGTAYNEQFF. As DNA, the CDR3 is TGTGCCAGCAGCAAGGGGACAGCCTACAATGAGCAGTTCTTC.

J is TRBJ2-7 and V is TRBV6-6; perhaps TRBD1 as D (5 bases). CDR3 length: 12 amino acids. The V gene lost 3 bases and the J gene lost 6 bases, with 9 bases spanning the gap. CDR1 is MNHNY and CDR2 is SVGAGI in the germline V gene (reference sequence). The CDR3 DNA is TGTGCCAGCAGTTATAGGGGCCTCGAGCAGTACTTC. Encoded protein: CASSYRGLEQYF.

As to this clone: This sample includes further DNA sequences coding for the same CDR3. V gene TRBV5-4 combines with J gene TRBJ2-7; TRBD1 might be the D (5 bases). The germline V gene has CDR1 SGHNT and CDR2 YYREEE (reference sequence). The length of the CDR3 is 14 residues. Trimming pared 0 bases from V and 0 bases from J, leaving 7 bases between. The CDR3 DNA follows: TGTGCCAGCAGCTTGGCAGGGTCCTCCTACGAGCAGTACTTC. Its translation: CASSLAGSSYEQYF.

The chain is built from TRBV7-9 and TRBJ2-7; possibly TRBD1 for D (6 bases). Germline CDR1 and CDR2: SEHNR and FQNEAQ (reference sequence). This CDR3 region has 14 residues. With 5 bases removed from V and 2 bases from J, the gap between germline ends came to 13 bases. CDR3 region: CASSPRQEPYEQYF. DNA for the CDR3: TGTGCCAGCAGCCCCCGACAGGAACCCTACGAGCAGTACTTC.

The CDR3 is CASSLPDRVRSNQPQHF. The CDR3, as DNA: TGTGCCAGCAGCTTACCAGACAGGGTAAGAAGCAATCAGCCCCAGCATTTT. J is TRBJ1-5 and V is TRBV7-8, with 7 bases matching TRBD1. V lost 2 bases and J lost 1; bases outside the gene matches: 8. The CDR3 spans 17 residues. Looked up from germline, CDR1 is SGHVS and CDR2 is FQNEAQ.

The J gene is TRBJ2-1, the V gene TRBV28, with a tentative D call TRBD1 (5 bases). The CDR3 consists of 14 residues. CDR1 and CDR2 from the germline V gene are MDHEN and SYDVKM. Trimming took off 2 bases at V and 3 bases at J, with 8 bases between the two ends. The CDR3 sequence: CASSLPQGYNEQFF. In DNA form, the CDR3 reads TGTGCCAGCAGTTTACCCCAGGGCTACAATGAGCAGTTCTTC.

This clone was counted only a few times. V is TRBV23-1 and J is TRBJ2-7; maybe TRBD2 (5 bases). TRBV23-1 is filed as an ORF, its function uncertain. The CDR3 is 16 residues long. Trimming left V 0 bases short and J 3 bases short, with 15 bases between. The chain's CDR3 is CASSQSMADSLYEQYF. In DNA, the CDR3 is TGCGCCAGCAGTCAATCGATGGCGGACTCCCTCTACGAGCAGTACTTC.

This rearrangement joins TRBV28 to TRBJ2-6; D perhaps matches TRBD1 (6 bases). Trimming took off 3 bases at V and 0 bases at J, with 9 bases between the two ends. There are 16 residues in the CDR3. Looked up from germline, CDR1 is MDHEN and CDR2 is SYDVKM. CDR3 sequence (DNA): TGTGCCAGCAGTTTCCACAGGGCCTCTGGGGCCAACGTCCTGACTTTC. Its protein is CASSFHRASGANVLTF.

This sequence joins TRBV15 and TRBJ2-3, with a weak D call TRBD1 (6 bases). The germline V gene encodes CDR1 LNHNV and CDR2 YYDKDF (reference sequence). This CDR3 has 13 residues. The ends were cut back, 7 bases at V and 7 bases at J, with 15 bases in the middle. The CDR3 nucleotides read TGTGCCACCACCCCAAGGGGGTCCTATACGCAGTATTTT. Amino acids: CATTPRGSYTQYF. Variable domain in full (rest from reference TRBV15 and TRBJ2-3): DAMVIQNPRYQVTQFGKPVTLSCSQTLNHNVMYWYQQKSSQAPKLLFHYYDKDFNNEADTPDNFQSRRPNTSFCFLDIRSPGLGDTAMYLCATTPRGSYTQYFGPGTRLTVL.

The V gene is TRBV2, the J gene TRBJ1-6; TRBD1 is a possible D gene (5 bases). V dropped 2 bases and J dropped 9 bases, with 14 bases sitting between them. This CDR3 has 15 amino acids. Germline CDR1 reads SNHLY; CDR2 reads FYNNEI. As DNA, the CDR3 is TGTGCCAGCAGTGAAAACAGGCAGGGAGGTTCACCCCTCCACTTT. It translates to CASSENRQGGSPLHF.

This clone was seen a single time. This chain uses TRBV20-1 with TRBJ2-7, with a weak D call TRBD1 (6 bases). CDR1 and CDR2 from the germline V gene are DFQATT and SNEGSKA (reference sequence). V lost 6 bases and J lost 7, with 13 bases in between. This CDR3 spans 11 amino acids. As DNA, the CDR3 is TGCAGTGCCCGCTCTAGGGGGGAGCAGTACTTC. Its translation: CSARSRGEQYF.